This TCR beta chain comes out of a study of T cells in Graves' hyperthyroidism and ophthalmopathy. Using RNA transcripts as the source, TCR beta CDR3 regions were amplified. The HTBI primer set served for first-round RT-PCR of the TCR CDR3. One entry per CDR3 protein results from TCRdb running MiXCR on the multiplex PCR reads. The top ten clones hold 3.5% to 4.5% of a sample with hundreds of thousands of distinct CDR3 sequences, under 15% of them seen once. V lost 0 bases and J lost 3, with 12 bases in between. CDR3 size: 15 residues. CDR1 is LGHNA, CDR2 YSLEER, per germline. The table lists this clonotype with many counts. Diagnosing involved the use of clinical symptoms, serum thyroxine and TRAb, thyroid ultrasound and orbital computed tomography.

This chain joins TRBV4-3 and TRBJ2-7; D might be TRBD1 (5 bases). The clonotype comes from a woman in her forties with Graves' ophthalmopathy. The source material was blood. CDR3 coding DNA: TGCGCCAGCAGCCAAGAGACAGAAATTTACTACGAGCAGTACTTC. It translates to CASSQETEIYYEQYF.